A single T cell receptor (beta chain) is shown here with its context. Its antigen is not known. This specimen belongs to a study of post-analysis software for immune sequencing data. For the study at large: The courses of disease that were included comprised relapsing-remitting, secondary progressive and progressive-relapsing multiple sclerosis. Findings and caveats of the study: Analysis by F measure revealed that same-batch samples clustered strongly together. Significantly decreased normalized Chao1 diversity was recorded for multiple sclerosis patients relative to controls.

Libraries were made from TCR beta cDNA, and they carried unique molecular identifiers. A population of roughly 0.95 to 10 million T cells gave rise to around 480,000 cDNA molecules. MiXCR, run by TCRdb on the PCR reads, gives a single entry per CDR3 protein. The sample holds more than 450,000 distinct CDR3 sequences, roughly 45% seen once. The sequenced material came from blood. This TCR derives from a girl aged 10 to 17 with multiple sclerosis.

In nucleotides, the CDR3 is TGTGCCAGCAGCCACCCCCGACTAACCTGGGACTCTGGGGCCAACGTCCTGACTTTC. This encodes CASSHPRLTWDSGANVLTF. The chain combines TRBV9 with TRBJ2-6; maybe TRBD2 (5 bases). Trimming removed 4 bases at V and 0 bases at J, with 20 bases between. The CDR3 is 19 residues long. Germline-derived CDR1 and CDR2 are SGDLS and YYNGEE.